What follows describes a single T cell receptor (beta chain). The V end lost 3 bases, the J end lost 4 bases, and 20 bases lay between the germline ends. Germline-derived CDR1 and CDR2 are SQVTM and ANQGSEA. The CDR3 runs 16 residues. The PCR used 60 Vbeta and 13 Jbeta primers. Data came from immunoSEQ multiplex PCR; TCRdb stores just in-frame clones and leaves some out. The sample lists fewer than 200,000 clones, 75% to 85% occurring once. This specimen comes from a study of cytomegalovirus exposure and HLA in healthy donors. The sample taken for sequencing was PBMCs. The sequence derives from a man aged 30-40 years in good health and CMV-seronegative. The rearrangement joins TRBV29-1 to TRBJ2-3, with D possibly TRBD2 on 6 matching bases. CDR3 nucleotide sequence: TGCAGCGTTGACTCGTTCCGACGACGCGGGGCAGATACGCAGTATTTT. Its protein is CSVDSFRRRGADTQYF.